The present entry profiles one TCR beta chain with its context. This clone has only a few counts. There is no known antigen for this receptor. No base quality information exists; no much larger clone differs at one position. The record originates from a study of PD-L1 blockade in urothelial cancer (dated by TCRdb to about 2017). For context, the study as a whole: Therapy was started in the mid-2010s for all patients, and atezolizumab 1,200 mg was administered intravenously every 3 weeks. An ECOG performance status of 0 or 1 was recorded for the patients, and 0 to 3 prior chemotherapy regimens had been received by the patients. Durable clinical benefit was achieved by nine patients but not by the remaining 20. About 90% of the roughly 29 patients were identified as males with urothelial cancer of bladder origin, and a prior smoking history was reported by 18 of 29 patients. Pretreatment tumor samples, along with matched peripheral blood collected serially before and after atezolizumab treatment, underwent TCR sequencing. Blood samples gave a median of 141,255 T cells and tens of thousands of unique TCRs, with a median clonality of around 0.074. Twenty-nine patients had pretreatment blood TCR-seq, about 25 had at least one posttreatment blood collection, and about 25 had tumor TCR-seq. Somatic, immune and clinical correlates of response to PD-L1 blockade with atezolizumab in urothelial cancer were the focus of an exploratory multi-omic analysis. In the same patients who had TCR sequencing, pretreatment tumors also underwent whole exome sequencing and RNA sequencing. Blood samples were analyzed 3 weeks after the start of treatment (second dose) and 6 weeks after the start of treatment. Durable clinical benefit was defined as a progression-free survival longer than 6 months, and TCR features were additionally tested against progression-free survival and overall survival. What the authors observed across the whole study: Improved progression-free and overall survival was found to be associated with pretreatment peripheral blood TCR clonality below the median. Among patients with durable benefit, tumor-associated TCR clones showed greater expansion in peripheral blood 3 weeks after treatment started (n ≈ 20, p = 0.022). Because the sample size was small (n ≈ 30) and many exploratory analyses were performed, the results are intended to be hypothesis-generating.

Each PCR received spiked-in synthetic TCR analog templates so that absolute template abundance could be estimated from read counts. The immunoSEQ assay used bias-controlled V and J gene primers to amplify TCRbeta CDR3 regions from genomic DNA. Sequencing of rearranged TCRbeta segments was done at approximately 20X coverage. The authors' pipeline ran thus. Sequencing errors were corrected by clustering and CDR3s were annotated against IMGT to assign V, D and J genes. Only productive TCRbeta rearrangements were used in downstream analyses, excluding out-of-frame or stop-codon sequences. Clonality was computed as one minus Shannon entropy normalized by the log of the number of unique productive sequences. Clones differing between time points or between blood and tumor were identified using Fisher's exact test with Benjamini-Hochberg correction, with an adjusted p below 0.01 applied as the threshold. TCRdb stores this immuneACCESS table with in-frame sequences only. Part of the clones is absent; in the studies checked, under half of the shortfall reflects unresolved V genes, and no reason is known for the rest. The DNA gave D and trimming, while V, J and clone size come from that table. The sample table contains 40,000 to 55,000 clones; only one count was recorded for 75% to 90% of them. The top ten clones comprise about 5.3% of the sample.

A cohort of about 31 patients with locally advanced or metastatic urothelial carcinoma, treated at Memorial Sloan Kettering on a trial protocol, was included. Peripheral blood mononuclear cells were collected from each patient pretreatment and during treatment, giving between 1 and 8 total time points per patient. The Qiagen DNeasy Blood extraction kit was used to purify genomic DNA from total PBMCs and from tumor samples. Collected pretreatment and during treatment, PBMCs were isolated and stored as previously described. V was cut back by 3 bases and J by 5 bases, leaving a gap of 13 bases between them. The CDR3 sequence holds 15 residues, the cysteine and phenylalanine included. Only CDR3 DNA remains: 45 bases, in frame from the first base. For CDR1 and CDR2, the germline V gene lists MNHEY and SVGAGI.

The V gene is TRBV6-5 and the J gene is TRBJ2-2, with a tentative D gene TRBD2 over 5 matching bases. Sequenced here: PBMCs, sampled around atezolizumab (anti-PD-L1) treatment. The receptor was isolated from a man aged 35 to 55 with urothelial cancer. The DNA sequence is TGTGCCAGCAGTTATGGACTGGGAAGAACCGGGGAGCTGTTTTTT. Translated, it reads CASSYGLGRTGELFF.